These 4 T cell receptor beta chains share one sample of origin, sequenced in a study of T cells after yellow fever vaccination. TCRdb called the 5' RACE reads again in MiXCR, with one record for every CDR3 protein. The table shows over 25,000 distinct CDR3 sequences, with about 10% occurring only once. Sequencing was performed on PBMCs, either bulk or a sorted T-cell subset (CD4+, CD8+, memory, or dextramer-sorted; not recorded which), taken around 15 days after the first yellow fever vaccination. These receptors came from a man in his late teens or twenties who received the YFV17D yellow fever vaccine.

This clonotype was detected many times. This chain joins TRBV9 and TRBJ1-5; TRBD1 matches at 7 bases. Germline-derived CDR1 and CDR2 are SGDLS and YYNGEE. The CDR3 contains 14 residues. Unmatched junction bases numbered 10, after V lost 4 bases and J lost 9 bases. This chain's CDR3 is CASSPGQEHRPQHF. The CDR3 bases are TGTGCCAGCAGCCCAGGACAGGAACACAGGCCCCAGCATTTT.

This clonotype was detected many times. The gene calls are TRBV7-2 and TRBJ2-3; a weak D match, TRBD2 (5 bases). V shed 1 base and J shed 0 bases, with 11 bases lying between them. The CDR3 extends over 16 amino acids. Germline lookup yields CDR1 SGHTA and CDR2 FQGNSA. In DNA form, the CDR3 reads TGTGCCAGCAGCTTAGGTACCAGGACTAGCACAGATACGCAGTATTTT. As protein: CASSLGTRTSTDTQYF. The complete variable domain, with remaining parts taken from reference TRBV7-2 and TRBJ2-3, reads GAGVSQSPSNKVTEKGKDVELRCDPISGHTALYWYRQSLGQGLEFLIYFQGNSAPDKSGLPSDRFSAERTGGSVSTLTIQRTQQEDSAVYLCASSLGTRTSTDTQYFGPGTRLTVL.

This clonotype was counted at least ten times. J is TRBJ2-4 and V is TRBV6-1; TRBD2 agrees at 12 bases. The CDR3 totals 15 residues. The V segment lost 7 bases and the J segment 5 bases; nucleotides outside the gene matches: 6. From germline, CDR1 is MNHNS and CDR2 SASEGT. The CDR3: CASKLAGGRENIQYF. The CDR3 DNA follows: TGTGCCAGCAAACTAGCGGGGGGCCGGGAAAACATTCAGTACTTC.

This clonotype was picked up many times. This chain joins TRBV24-1 and TRBJ2-1; 9 bases match TRBD1. Germline V gives CDR1 KGHDR, CDR2 SFDVKD. The CDR3 length is 15 residues. V lost 7 bases, J lost 7 bases, and 10 bases stayed unmatched. CDR3 sequence: CATRGTGGSGNEQFF. CDR3 coding DNA: TGTGCCACCAGGGGAACAGGGGGCTCGGGAAATGAGCAGTTCTTC.